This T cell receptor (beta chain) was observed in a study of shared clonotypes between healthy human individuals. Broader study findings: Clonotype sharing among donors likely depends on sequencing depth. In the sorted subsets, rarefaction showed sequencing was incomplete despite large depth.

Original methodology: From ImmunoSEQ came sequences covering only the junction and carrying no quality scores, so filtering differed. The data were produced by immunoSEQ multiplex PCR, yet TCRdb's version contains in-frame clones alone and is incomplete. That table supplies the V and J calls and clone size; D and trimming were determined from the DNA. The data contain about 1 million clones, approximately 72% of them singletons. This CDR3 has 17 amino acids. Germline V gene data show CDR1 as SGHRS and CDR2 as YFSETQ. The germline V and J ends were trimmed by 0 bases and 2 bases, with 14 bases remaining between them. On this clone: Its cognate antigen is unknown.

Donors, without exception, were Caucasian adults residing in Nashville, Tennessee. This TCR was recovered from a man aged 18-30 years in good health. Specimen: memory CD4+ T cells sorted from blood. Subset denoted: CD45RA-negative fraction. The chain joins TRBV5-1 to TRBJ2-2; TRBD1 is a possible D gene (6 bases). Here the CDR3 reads CASSLGRGQKNTGELFF. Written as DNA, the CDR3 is TGCGCCAGCAGCTTGGGCCGAGGACAGAAAAACACCGGGGAGCTGTTTTTT.